Each of the 29 T cell receptor beta chains below was sequenced from the same sample in a study of CXCR3-negative and CXCR3-positive naive CD8 T cells. The TRB cDNA libraries were prepared by 5' RACE with UMI labels. From its re-call of the 5' RACE reads, TCRdb lists each CDR3 protein once, without DNA. The table for this sample gives tens of thousands of distinct CDR3 sequences. Sequenced: naive CXCR3- CD8+ T cells from blood. Subset meaning: CD45RO-CCR7+CD27+CD95- naive CD8+ T cells lacking CXCR3 (TNR3-). The receptors come from a human donor in good health. Some clones in this sample may be carry-over from other donors' samples.

The J gene is TRBJ2-2, the V gene TRBV6-4. Per germline, CDR1 MRHNA and CDR2 SNTAGT. The CDR3 has 14 residues. The CDR3 is CASSDSRDTGELFF.

This rearrangement joins TRBV20-1 to TRBJ1-4. The CDR3 totals 11 residues. The V gene's germline CDR1 is DFQATT and CDR2 SNEGSKA (reference sequence). CDR3 residues: CSARSGEKLFF.

J is TRBJ2-3 and V is TRBV5-1; TCRdb reports TRBD2, a call that lacks DNA to check it against. The CDR3 consists of 16 residues. The germline gives CDR1 SGHRS, CDR2 YFSETQ. Here the CDR3 reads CASSLAGLRGEDTQYF. Drawing the rest from reference TRBV5-1 and TRBJ2-3, the complete variable domain is KAGVTQTPRYLIKTRGQQVTLSCSPISGHRSVSWYQQTPGQGLQFLFEYFSETQRNKGNFPGRFSGRQFSNSRSEMNVSTLELGDSALYLCASSLAGLRGEDTQYFGPGTRLTVL.

The chain couples TRBV20-1 to TRBJ2-5; TCRdb lists TRBD1, though no DNA is available to test this call. Germline V CDR1 and CDR2: DFQATT, SNEGSKA (reference sequence). The length of the CDR3 is 13 residues. The CDR3 spells CSAPTGAAETQYF.

The chain links TRBV9 to TRBJ2-6. The CDR3 has 13 amino acids. The germline gives CDR1 SGDLS, CDR2 YYNGEE. CDR3: CASSDSGANVLTF.

This chain links TRBV19 with TRBJ1-1; TCRdb reports TRBD1, a call that lacks DNA to check it against. This CDR3 spans 14 amino acids. Germline loops: CDR1 LNHDA, CDR2 SQIVND (reference sequence). The CDR3 is CASRYRGPNTEAFF.

The V and J genes are TRBV28 and TRBJ1-5; TCRdb's D gene call, TRBD1, goes unchecked for lack of DNA. In germline, CDR1 is MDHEN, CDR2 SYDVKM. The CDR3 is 15 residues long. The CDR3 sequence: CASSLSQGAAQPQHF.

V is TRBV5-1 and J is TRBJ2-1; there is no DNA to check the TCRdb D call of TRBD2. This CDR3 spans 15 amino acids. Germline V lookup: CDR1 SGHRS, CDR2 YFSETQ. The CDR3 spells CASSYELALLNEQFF.

CDR3 in amino acids: CASSIDFGYGYTF. The chain employs TRBV19 and TRBJ1-2. This CDR3 comprises 13 residues. CDR1 and CDR2 (germline): LNHDA, SQIVND (reference sequence). Together with reference TRBV19 and TRBJ1-2, the CDR3 gives the full variable domain: DGGITQSPKYLFRKEGQNVTLSCEQNLNHDAMYWYRQDPGQGLRLIYYSQIVNDFQKGDIAEGYSVSREKKESFPLTVTSAQKNPTAFYLCASSIDFGYGYTFGSGTRLTVV.

This chain connects TRBV2 to TRBJ2-5. There are 11 residues in the CDR3. Per germline, CDR1 SNHLY and CDR2 FYNNEI. The CDR3 is CASDLEETQYF.

The chain joins TRBV7-9 to TRBJ2-3. This CDR3 has 16 residues. Germline CDR1 and CDR2: SEHNR and FQNEAQ (reference sequence). The CDR3 region is CASSNRLAGGTDTQYF.

The CDR3 loop reads CSGTLLAGDFNEQFF. The chain recombines TRBV29-1 with TRBJ2-1; with no DNA, the TCRdb D assignment of TRBD2 cannot be verified. The CDR3 sequence is 15 residues long. From germline, CDR1 is SQVTM and CDR2 ANQGSEA.

This rearrangement joins TRBV6-5 to TRBJ2-1; with no DNA, the TCRdb D assignment of TRBD2 cannot be verified. This CDR3 has 17 amino acids. Germline lookup yields CDR1 MNHEY and CDR2 SVGAGI. The chain's CDR3 is CASSLPTQRGGGDEQFF.

The gene calls are TRBV12-3 or TRBV12-4 and TRBJ2-3; TCRdb's D call, TRBD2, is unchecked because there is no DNA. There are 14 residues in the CDR3. The CDR3 sequence is CASSLAGGADTQYF.

The CDR3 sequence: CASGLAGSSTGELFF. The V gene is TRBV4-1, the J gene TRBJ2-2; TCRdb returns TRBD2, unconfirmable since there is no DNA. Germline CDR1 is MGHRA and CDR2 is YSYEKL. The CDR3 contains 15 residues.

The chain combines TRBV15 with TRBJ1-1. Per the germline V gene, CDR1 is LNHNV and CDR2 is YYDKDF (reference sequence). This CDR3 contains 13 residues. The CDR3 sequence is CATSREESTEAFF.

This sequence joins TRBV5-5 and TRBJ1-1; TCRdb's D call of TRBD1 is untestable without DNA. The V gene's germline CDR1 is SGHKS and CDR2 YYEKEE (reference sequence). The CDR3 spans 15 residues. The CDR3 sequence is CASSDYGQGGPEAFF.

The rearrangement joins TRBV29-1 to TRBJ2-7; TCRdb selects TRBD1, and the lack of DNA leaves this call unchecked. The CDR3 contains 13 residues. Per the germline V gene, CDR1 is SQVTM and CDR2 is ANQGSEA. CDR3 sequence: CSVERQGNTEQYF.

The chain uses TRBV7-6 and TRBJ2-7; absent DNA, TCRdb's TRBD1 call cannot be checked. The germline gives CDR1 SGHVS, CDR2 FNYEAQ. CDR3 length: 14 amino acids. This chain's CDR3 is CASSSGTGGREQYF.

The V and J genes are TRBV2 and TRBJ2-7; checking the TCRdb D call of TRBD2 is not possible without DNA. This CDR3 has 15 residues. The germline V gene encodes CDR1 SNHLY and CDR2 FYNNEI. The CDR3 sequence: CASSRTSGLSYEQYF.

The chain joins TRBV29-1 to TRBJ2-1; TCRdb's D call of TRBD1 is untestable without DNA. The germline CDR1 and CDR2 sequences are SQVTM and ANQGSEA. CDR3 length: 13 residues. This chain's CDR3 is CSVGQGERGIEFF.

This chain connects TRBV20-1 to TRBJ2-1; no DNA is available, so the TRBD2 call from TCRdb remains unchecked. The V gene's germline CDR1 is DFQATT and CDR2 SNEGSKA (reference sequence). CDR3 length equals 16 residues. CDR3 in amino acids: CSARDLMGTSYNEQFF.

The V and J genes are TRBV28 and TRBJ1-5. Germline V CDR1 and CDR2: MDHEN, SYDVKM. This CDR3 spans 14 amino acids. The CDR3 here is CASSYAGSNQPQHF.

The chain uses TRBV28 and TRBJ2-7; with no DNA, the TCRdb D assignment of TRBD2 cannot be verified. Per germline, CDR1 MDHEN and CDR2 SYDVKM. The CDR3 spans 12 residues. CDR3 amino acids: CASSFLAGEQYF.

The genes are TRBV19 and TRBJ1-1; TCRdb reports TRBD1, a call that lacks DNA to check it against. Germline V gene data show CDR1 as LNHDA and CDR2 as SQIVND (reference sequence). The CDR3 consists of 17 residues. CDR3 protein: CASSILSPGQGFTEAFF.

V is TRBV28 and J is TRBJ2-7; TCRdb selects TRBD1, and the lack of DNA leaves this call unchecked. From germline, CDR1 is MDHEN and CDR2 SYDVKM. This CDR3 contains 14 residues. The CDR3 protein is CASRVDRDVYEQYF.

V and J are TRBV29-1 and TRBJ2-5; TCRdb's D call, TRBD1, is unchecked because there is no DNA. CDR3 length equals 13 residues. Germline V CDR1 and CDR2: SQVTM, ANQGSEA. CDR3 protein: CSVAGHFGETQYF.

The CDR3 region is CASSFPGLAGVGGELFF. The chain links TRBV11-2 to TRBJ2-2; with no DNA, the TCRdb D assignment of TRBD2 cannot be verified. This CDR3 comprises 17 residues. Germline values: CDR1 SGHAT, CDR2 FQNNGV.

The J gene is TRBJ2-7, the V gene TRBV6-2 or TRBV6-3; TCRdb calls TRBD1, which cannot be checked without DNA. The CDR3 contains 19 residues. In germline, CDR1 is MNHEY, CDR2 SVGEGT. CDR3 residues: CASSYPPGTALMDECEQYF.